Sequencing of this T cell receptor beta chain was carried out in a study of control samples from healthy donors and cancer patients. This clone has just one count. TCRdb keeps only in-frame clones here, not all; method: immunoSEQ multiplex PCR. There are around 120,000 clones in the sample; roughly 90% occur only once, and 6% to 8% lies in the top ten. Germline-derived CDR1 and CDR2 are LGHNA and YSLEER. Trimming removed 1 base at V and 3 bases at J, with 9 bases between. The CDR3 is 15 amino acids. The receptor comes from a woman younger than 30 in good health. The sample comprised blood. The V gene is TRBV4-3, the J gene TRBJ2-2; D remains unclear. DNA for the CDR3: TGCGCCAGCAGCCAAGCTGCCGCGGACACCGGGGAGCTGTTTTTT. As protein: CASSQAAADTGELFF.